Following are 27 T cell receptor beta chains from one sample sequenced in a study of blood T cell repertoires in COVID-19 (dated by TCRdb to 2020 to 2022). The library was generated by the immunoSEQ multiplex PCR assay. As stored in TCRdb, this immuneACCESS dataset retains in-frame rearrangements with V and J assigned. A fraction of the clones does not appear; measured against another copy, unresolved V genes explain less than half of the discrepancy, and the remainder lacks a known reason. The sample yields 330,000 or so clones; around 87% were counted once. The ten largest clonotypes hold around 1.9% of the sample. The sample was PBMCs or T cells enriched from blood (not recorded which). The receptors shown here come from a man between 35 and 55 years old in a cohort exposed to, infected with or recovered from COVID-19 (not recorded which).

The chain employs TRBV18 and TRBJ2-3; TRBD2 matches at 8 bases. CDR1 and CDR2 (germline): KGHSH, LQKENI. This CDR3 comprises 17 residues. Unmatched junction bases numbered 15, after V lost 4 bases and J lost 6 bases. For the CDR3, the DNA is TGTGCCAGCTCACTGAAACAGTCCTCTAGCGGGTCTGATACGCAGTATTTT. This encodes CASSLKQSSSGSDTQYF.

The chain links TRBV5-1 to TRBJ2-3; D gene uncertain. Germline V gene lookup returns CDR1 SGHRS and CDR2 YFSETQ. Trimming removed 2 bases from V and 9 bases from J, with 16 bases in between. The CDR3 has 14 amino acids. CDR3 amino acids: CASSFRSYGETQYF. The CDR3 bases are TGCGCCAGCAGCTTCCGGTCTTATGGTGAGACGCAGTATTTT.

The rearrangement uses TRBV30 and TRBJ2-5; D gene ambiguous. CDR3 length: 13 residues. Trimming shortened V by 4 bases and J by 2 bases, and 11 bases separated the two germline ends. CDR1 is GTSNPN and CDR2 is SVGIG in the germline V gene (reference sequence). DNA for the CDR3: TGTGCCTGGACACGGTTAGAACAAGAGACCCAGTACTTC. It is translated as CAWTRLEQETQYF.

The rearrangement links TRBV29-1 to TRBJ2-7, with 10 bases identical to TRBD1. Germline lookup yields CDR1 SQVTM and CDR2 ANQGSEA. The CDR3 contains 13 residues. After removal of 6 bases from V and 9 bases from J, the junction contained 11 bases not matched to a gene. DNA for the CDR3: TGCAGCGTGGGACAGGGGCCCATTTCTGGGCAGTACTTC. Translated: CSVGQGPISGQYF.

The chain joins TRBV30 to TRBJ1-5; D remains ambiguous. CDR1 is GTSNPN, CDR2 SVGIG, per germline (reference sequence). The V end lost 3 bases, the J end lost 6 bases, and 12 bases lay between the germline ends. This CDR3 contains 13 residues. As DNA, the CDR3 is TGTGCCTGGAGGCCGGTAGGAGTTCAGCCCCAGCATTTT. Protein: CAWRPVGVQPQHF.

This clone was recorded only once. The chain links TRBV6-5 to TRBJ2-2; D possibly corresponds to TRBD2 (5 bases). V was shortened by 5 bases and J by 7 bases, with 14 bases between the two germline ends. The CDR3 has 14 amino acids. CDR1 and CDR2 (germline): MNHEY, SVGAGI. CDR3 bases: TGTGCCAGCAGTCCCCCACGGGCGGGCGGGGAGCTGTTTTTT. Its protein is CASSPPRAGGELFF.

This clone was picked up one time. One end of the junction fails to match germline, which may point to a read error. CDR3 in amino acids: CASSLDGGQESF. CDR3 nucleotide sequence: TGTGCCAGCAGCTTAGACGGGGGACAGGAAAGCTTC. The chain combines TRBV11-2 with TRBJ2-7, with 8 bases that match TRBD1. The CDR3 spans 12 residues. The germline V gene encodes CDR1 SGHAT and CDR2 FQNNGV.

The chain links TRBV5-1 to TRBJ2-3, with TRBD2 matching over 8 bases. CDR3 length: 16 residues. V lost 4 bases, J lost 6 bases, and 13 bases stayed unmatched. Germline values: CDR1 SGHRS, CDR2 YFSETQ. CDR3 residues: CASSQNLAGPRDTQYF. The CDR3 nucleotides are TGCGCCAGCAGCCAGAACTTAGCGGGGCCCCGGGATACGCAGTATTTT.

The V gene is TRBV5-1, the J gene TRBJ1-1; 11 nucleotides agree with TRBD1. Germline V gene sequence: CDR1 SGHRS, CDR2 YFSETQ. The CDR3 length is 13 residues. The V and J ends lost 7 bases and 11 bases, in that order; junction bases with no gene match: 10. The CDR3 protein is CASRRDRGDRAFF. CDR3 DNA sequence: TGCGCCAGCCGTCGGGACAGGGGGGATAGGGCTTTCTTT.

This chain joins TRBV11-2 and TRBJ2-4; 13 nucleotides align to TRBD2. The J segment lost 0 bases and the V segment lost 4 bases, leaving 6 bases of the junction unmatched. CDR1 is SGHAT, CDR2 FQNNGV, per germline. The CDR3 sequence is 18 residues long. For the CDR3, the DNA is TGTGCCAGCAGCTACGGACTAGCGGGAGCGGGAGCCAAAAACATTCAGTACTTC. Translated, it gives CASSYGLAGAGAKNIQYF.

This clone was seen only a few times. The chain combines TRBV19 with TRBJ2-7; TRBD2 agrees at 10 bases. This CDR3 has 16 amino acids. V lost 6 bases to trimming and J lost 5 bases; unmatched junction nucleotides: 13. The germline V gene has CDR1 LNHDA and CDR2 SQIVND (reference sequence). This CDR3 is CASRARASGSLDEQYF. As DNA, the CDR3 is TGTGCCAGTAGGGCCCGGGCTAGCGGGAGTTTAGACGAGCAGTACTTC.

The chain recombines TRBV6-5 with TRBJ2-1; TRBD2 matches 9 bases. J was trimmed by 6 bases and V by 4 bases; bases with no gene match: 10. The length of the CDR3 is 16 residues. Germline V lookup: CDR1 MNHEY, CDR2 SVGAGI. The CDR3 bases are TGTGCCAGCAGTTTCAACGGACTAGCGTACCTCAATGAGCAGTTCTTC. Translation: CASSFNGLAYLNEQFF.

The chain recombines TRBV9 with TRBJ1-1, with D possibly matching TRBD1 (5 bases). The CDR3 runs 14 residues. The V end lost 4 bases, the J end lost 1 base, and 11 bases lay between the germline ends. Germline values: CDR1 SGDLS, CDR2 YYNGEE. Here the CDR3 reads CASSPRVGNTEAFF. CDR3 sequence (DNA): TGTGCCAGCAGCCCCAGGGTTGGGAACACTGAAGCTTTCTTT.

For the CDR3, the DNA is TGTGCCAGTAGTATACCCCGGGACAGTTGGAGCTACACCTTC. Amino acids: CASSIPRDSWSYTF. The V call is TRBV19, the J call TRBJ1-2, with 7 bases identical to TRBD1. The CDR3 is 14 residues long. V was pared by 2 bases and J by 9 bases, with 9 bases of the junction left unmatched. Germline V CDR1 and CDR2: LNHDA, SQIVND (reference sequence).

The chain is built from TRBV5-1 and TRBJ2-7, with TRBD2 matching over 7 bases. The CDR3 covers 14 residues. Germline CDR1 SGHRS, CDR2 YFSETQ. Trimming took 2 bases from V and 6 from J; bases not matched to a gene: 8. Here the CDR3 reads CASSFGGSLGEQYF. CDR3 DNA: TGCGCCAGCAGCTTTGGCGGGAGTTTAGGCGAGCAGTACTTC.

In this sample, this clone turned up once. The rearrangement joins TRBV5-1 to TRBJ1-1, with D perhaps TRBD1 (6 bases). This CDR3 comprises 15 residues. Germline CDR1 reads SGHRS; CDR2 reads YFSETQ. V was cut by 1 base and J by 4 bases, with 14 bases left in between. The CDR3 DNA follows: TGCGCCAGCAGCTTGCAGGGGCAAAAAGGCACTGAAGCTTTCTTT. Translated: CASSLQGQKGTEAFF.

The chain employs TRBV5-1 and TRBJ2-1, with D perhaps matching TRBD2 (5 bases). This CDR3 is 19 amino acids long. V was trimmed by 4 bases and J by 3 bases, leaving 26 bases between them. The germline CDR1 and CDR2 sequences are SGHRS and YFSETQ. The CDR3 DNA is TGCGCCAGCAGCAAACTCCCGTCGGGAATCGCCCGGAGCTACAATGAGCAGTTCTTC. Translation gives CASSKLPSGIARSYNEQFF.

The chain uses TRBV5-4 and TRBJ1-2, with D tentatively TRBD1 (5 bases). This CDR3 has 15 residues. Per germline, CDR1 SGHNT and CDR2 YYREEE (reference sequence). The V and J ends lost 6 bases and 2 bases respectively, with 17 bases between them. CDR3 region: CASTLDSSSNYGYTF. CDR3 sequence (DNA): TGTGCCAGCACCCTCGACAGCTCTTCCAACTATGGCTACACCTTC.

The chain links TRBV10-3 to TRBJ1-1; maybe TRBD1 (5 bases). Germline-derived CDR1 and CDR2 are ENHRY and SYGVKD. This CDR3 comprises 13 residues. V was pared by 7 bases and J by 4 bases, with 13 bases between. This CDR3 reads CAITEWGGTEAFF. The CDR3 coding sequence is TGTGCCATCACTGAATGGGGGGGCACTGAAGCTTTCTTT.

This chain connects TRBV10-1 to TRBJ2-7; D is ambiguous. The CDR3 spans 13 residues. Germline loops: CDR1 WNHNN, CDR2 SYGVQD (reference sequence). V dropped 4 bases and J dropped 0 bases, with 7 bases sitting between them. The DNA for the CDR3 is TGCGCCAGCAGTGGACAACGCTCCTACGAGCAGTACTTC. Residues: CASSGQRSYEQYF.

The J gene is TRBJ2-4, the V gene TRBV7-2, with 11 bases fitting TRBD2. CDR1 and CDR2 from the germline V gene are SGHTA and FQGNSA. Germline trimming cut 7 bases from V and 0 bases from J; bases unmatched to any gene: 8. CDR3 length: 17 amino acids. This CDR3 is CASTSMTSGVAKNIQYF. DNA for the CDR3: TGTGCCAGCACCTCAATGACTAGCGGGGTAGCCAAAAACATTCAGTACTTC.

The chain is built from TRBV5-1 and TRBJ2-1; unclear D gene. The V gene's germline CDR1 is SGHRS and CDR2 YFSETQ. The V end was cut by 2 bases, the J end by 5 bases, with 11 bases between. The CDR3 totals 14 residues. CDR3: CASSFSDQDNEQFF. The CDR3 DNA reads TGCGCCAGCAGCTTCTCCGACCAGGACAATGAGCAGTTCTTC.

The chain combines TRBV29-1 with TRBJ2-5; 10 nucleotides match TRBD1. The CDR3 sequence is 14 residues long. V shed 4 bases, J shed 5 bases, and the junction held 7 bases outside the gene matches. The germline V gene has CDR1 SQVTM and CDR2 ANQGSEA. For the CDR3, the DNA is TGCAGCGTTGTAGACAGGGGGCGCGGGGAGACCCAGTACTTC. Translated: CSVVDRGRGETQYF.

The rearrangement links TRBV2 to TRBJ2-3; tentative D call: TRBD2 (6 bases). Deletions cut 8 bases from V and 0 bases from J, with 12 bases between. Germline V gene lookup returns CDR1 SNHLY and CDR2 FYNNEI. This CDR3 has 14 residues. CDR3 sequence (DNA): TGTGCCAGCGGGACTGCCACTAGCACAGATACGCAGTATTTT. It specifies CASGTATSTDTQYF.

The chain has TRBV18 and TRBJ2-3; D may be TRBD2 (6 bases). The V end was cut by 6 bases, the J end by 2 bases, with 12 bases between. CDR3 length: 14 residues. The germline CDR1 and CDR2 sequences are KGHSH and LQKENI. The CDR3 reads CASSPGTATDTQYF. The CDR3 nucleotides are TGTGCCAGCTCTCCCGGGACTGCCACAGATACGCAGTATTTT.

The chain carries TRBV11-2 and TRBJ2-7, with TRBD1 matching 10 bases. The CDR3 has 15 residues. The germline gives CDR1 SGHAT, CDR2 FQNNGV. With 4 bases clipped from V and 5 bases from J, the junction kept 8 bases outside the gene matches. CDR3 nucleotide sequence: TGTGCCAGCAGCTCAGGGGACAGGGGAGGTAACGAGCAGTACTTC. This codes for CASSSGDRGGNEQYF.

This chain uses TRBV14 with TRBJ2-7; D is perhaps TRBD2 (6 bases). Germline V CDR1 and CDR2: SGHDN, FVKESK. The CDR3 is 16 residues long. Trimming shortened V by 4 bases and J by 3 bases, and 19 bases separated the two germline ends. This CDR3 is CASSPIGMAGNYEQYF. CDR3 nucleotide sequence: TGTGCCAGCAGCCCCATCGGGATGGCGGGGAACTACGAGCAGTACTTC.